What follows describes a single T cell receptor beta chain. The sample is drawn from a study of shared clonotypes between healthy human individuals. The CDR3 spans 14 residues. Germline V gene lookup returns CDR1 MDHEN and CDR2 SYDVKM. V was pared by 5 bases and J by 4 bases, with 14 bases between. DNA at roughly 0.2 ug, tens of thousands of T cell genomes, went into sorted-subset replicate PCRs. The assay was immunoSEQ multiplex PCR, and TCRdb's table has in-frame clones only and misses some. The sample includes 2 million to 2.5 million clones, around 93% of them seen just once. The rearrangement links TRBV28 to TRBJ1-2, with TRBD1 as a possible D gene (5 bases). Sequencing was carried out using naive CD4+ T cells from PBMCs. This sample's subset: CD45RA+ positively selected. The source of this sequence is a man aged 18 to 30 in good health. Some clones in this sample may be carry-over from other donors' samples. CDR3 DNA sequence: TGTGCCAGCAGTCAGCGGGGACTCATCTATGGCTACACCTTC. This encodes CASSQRGLIYGYTF.